This T cell receptor beta chain is from a study of blood T cell repertoires in COVID-19. In the source study's methods: Cell counts per sample came from amplifying reference gene primers. Profiled with immunoSEQ multiplex PCR; TCRdb holds only in-frame clones, not every one. V and J calls and clone size are as listed in that table; D and trimming were resolved from the DNA. The sample records approximately 45,000 clones, 75% to 90% being singletons. The sequenced material came from peripheral blood. The clonotype was recovered from a woman aged 80 or older with COVID-19, enrolled during active disease.

CDR3 nucleotides: TGTGCCAGCAGTTTACAGGGGACCGTCAATCAGCCCCAGCATTTT. Translation: CASSLQGTVNQPQHF. V usage is TRBV27 and J usage is TRBJ1-5, with D possibly TRBD1 on 6 matching bases. The CDR3 runs 15 residues. The germline gives CDR1 MNHEY, CDR2 SMNVEV (reference sequence). V was trimmed by 2 bases and J by 3 bases, leaving 11 bases between them.